This TCR beta chain stems from a study of control samples from healthy donors and cancer patients. Sequencing used immunoSEQ multiplex PCR; TCRdb keeps in-frame clones, though not all of them. The sample yields 90,000 to 100,000 clones, about 88% seen once. CDR3 length: 14 amino acids. The V end was cut by 4 bases, the J end by 6 bases, with 16 bases between. Germline values: CDR1 SEHNR, CDR2 FQNEAQ (reference sequence). This clone was picked up one time. The sequencing input was PBMCs. This chain connects TRBV7-9 to TRBJ2-7; D might be TRBD1 (5 bases). This receptor was taken from a man aged 65 to 85 with lung cancer. The chain's CDR3 is CASSSIGARAEQYF. The CDR3 DNA is TGTGCCAGCAGCTCTATAGGGGCTCGAGCCGAGCAGTACTTC.